What follows are 22 T cell receptor beta chains derived from one specimen sequenced in a study of blood T cell repertoires in COVID-19. TCRdb's copy holds only in-frame clones and misses some; the assay was immunoSEQ multiplex PCR. The sample has 43,000 or so clones, around nine tenths seen once. Sequences were obtained from peripheral blood. The receptors come from a man between 60 and 70 years old with active or convalescent COVID-19.

This clone has only a few counts. The V gene is TRBV4-3, the J gene TRBJ2-7, with 10 positions matching TRBD2. Germline V CDR1 and CDR2: LGHNA, YSLEER. The V segment lost 3 bases and the J segment 2 bases; nucleotides outside the gene matches: 4. The CDR3 length is 15 residues. CDR3 amino acids: CASSHRSGGAYEQYF. The CDR3 nucleotides are TGCGCCAGCAGCCACCGAAGCGGGGGGGCCTACGAGCAGTACTTC.

DNA for the CDR3: TGTGCCAGCAGCTCGGAGGGACTAGCTTTAGGTACGCAGTATTTT. Its translation: CASSSEGLALGTQYF. This chain joins TRBV11-2 and TRBJ2-3; 9 bases match TRBD2. Per the germline V gene, CDR1 is SGHAT and CDR2 is FQNNGV. CDR3 length: 15 amino acids. With 4 bases clipped from V and 8 bases from J, the junction kept 10 bases outside the gene matches.

This clone was seen more than once but under ten times. The J gene is TRBJ1-4, the V gene TRBV5-4, with D perhaps matching TRBD1 (5 bases). CDR3 length: 14 amino acids. Looked up from germline, CDR1 is SGHNT and CDR2 is YYREEE (reference sequence). Between the trimmed V and J ends, which lost 4 bases and 8 bases, there was a span of 15 bases. CDR3 sequence (DNA): TGTGCCAGCAGCCGGATGGGGGGTGAGGAAAAACTGTTTTTT. Its translation: CASSRMGGEEKLFF.

The CDR3: CASHGNYGYTF. CDR3 bases: TGTGCCAGCCACGGGAACTATGGCTACACCTTC. The gene calls are TRBV28 and TRBJ1-2; D not certain. Germline V lookup: CDR1 MDHEN, CDR2 SYDVKM. The CDR3 contains 11 residues. Trimming pared 8 bases from V and 2 bases from J, leaving 6 bases between.

The chain links TRBV4-1 to TRBJ2-3; D unresolved. This CDR3 is built from 14 residues. Between the trimmed V and J ends, which lost 2 bases and 0 bases, there was a span of 6 bases. Germline CDR1 MGHRA, CDR2 YSYEKL. The CDR3 region is CASSQLTSTDTQYF. The CDR3 bases are TGCGCCAGCAGCCAATTAACTAGCACAGATACGCAGTATTTT.

This clone was observed once. This chain links TRBV6-1 with TRBJ1-1; TRBD1 agrees at 7 bases. Germline lookup yields CDR1 MNHNS and CDR2 SASEGT. The CDR3 totals 13 residues. Trimming removed 2 bases from V and 5 bases from J; junction bases left unmatched: 2. CDR3 nucleotide sequence: TGTGCCAGCAGTGAAAACAGGGGAACTGAAGCTTTCTTT. Translating gives CASSENRGTEAFF.

The rearrangement links TRBV28 to TRBJ1-5, with 9 bases fitting TRBD1. The CDR3 spans 17 residues. Germline V gene data show CDR1 as MDHEN and CDR2 as SYDVKM. Losses at the gene ends were 2 bases for V and 3 bases for J; bases not matched to a gene: 8. This CDR3 is CASSLIPRDRANQPQHF. Here the CDR3 DNA reads TGTGCCAGCAGTTTAATCCCTCGGGACAGGGCCAATCAGCCCCAGCATTTT.

V gene TRBV5-1 combines with J gene TRBJ2-5; possible D gene TRBD1, 6 bases. The V and J ends lost 6 bases and 1 base respectively, with 10 bases between them. CDR3 length: 13 amino acids. From germline, CDR1 is SGHRS and CDR2 YFSETQ. The CDR3 DNA sequence: TGCGCCAGCAACGACAGGCGCCAAGAGACCCAGTACTTC. Its protein is CASNDRRQETQYF. The full variable domain, rest sourced from reference TRBV5-1 and TRBJ2-5, is KAGVTQTPRYLIKTRGQQVTLSCSPISGHRSVSWYQQTPGQGLQFLFEYFSETQRNKGNFPGRFSGRQFSNSRSEMNVSTLELGDSALYLCASNDRRQETQYFGPGTRLLVL.

The V and J genes are TRBV25-1 and TRBJ1-4; D possibly corresponds to TRBD1 (5 bases). The germline V and J ends were trimmed by 3 bases and 5 bases, with 16 bases remaining between them. CDR1 MGHDK and CDR2 SYGVNS come from the germline V gene. CDR3 size: 16 residues. The chain's CDR3 is CASSDHGLRGNEKLFF. The CDR3 region has the DNA TGTGCCAGCAGTGACCACGGCCTCCGGGGGAATGAAAAACTGTTTTTT.

This chain joins TRBV28 and TRBJ1-2; the D gene is possibly TRBD1 (5 bases). This CDR3 has 13 residues. The V end lost 7 bases, the J end lost 2 bases, and 11 bases lay between the germline ends. The germline gives CDR1 MDHEN, CDR2 SYDVKM. The CDR3 loop reads CASIQGGNYGYTF. The CDR3 DNA sequence: TGTGCCAGCATCCAGGGCGGAAACTATGGCTACACCTTC.

This sequence joins TRBV29-1 and TRBJ1-1; a possible D gene is TRBD1 (6 bases). Germline loops: CDR1 SQVTM, CDR2 ANQGSEA. Trimming stripped 5 bases from V and 1 base from J, with 11 bases between. This CDR3 is built from 13 residues. This CDR3 reads CSVSVQGNTEAFF. CDR3 bases: TGCAGCGTTAGTGTACAGGGGAACACTGAAGCTTTCTTT.

The gene calls are TRBV24-1 and TRBJ1-1; D is unclear. The CDR3 contains 12 residues. Trimming stripped 5 bases from V and 3 bases from J, with 6 bases between. From germline, CDR1 is KGHDR and CDR2 SFDVKD. CDR3 DNA: TGTGCCACCAGTGGGCAGTACACTGAAGCTTTCTTT. This translates into CATSGQYTEAFF.

The chain combines TRBV10-3 with TRBJ1-5; D perhaps matches TRBD1 (5 bases). The CDR3 has 15 residues. Trimming took 6 bases from V and 3 from J, leaving 15 bases between them. Looked up from germline, CDR1 is ENHRY and CDR2 is SYGVKD. CDR3 loop: CAISRGQGDNQPQHF. CDR3 coding DNA: TGTGCCATCAGCCGCGGACAAGGGGACAATCAGCCCCAGCATTTT.

V usage is TRBV5-3 and J usage is TRBJ2-7; 10 nucleotides match TRBD1. TRBV5-3 is annotated as an ORF whose role is uncertain. V lost 0 bases, J lost 2 bases, and 14 bases stayed unmatched. This CDR3 region has 19 residues. The CDR3 region has the DNA TGTGCCAGAAGCTTGGCCCCTCCTTCACCGGGACAGGGGACCTACGAGCAGTACTTC. It is translated as CARSLAPPSPGQGTYEQYF.

V is TRBV7-8 and J is TRBJ2-2; the match to TRBD2 covers 12 bases. The germline gives CDR1 SGHVS, CDR2 FQNEAQ. V lost 4 bases and J lost 7; bases outside the gene matches: 4. CDR3 size: 15 residues. The CDR3 region is CASSSSGGAFGELFF. In DNA form, the CDR3 reads TGTGCCAGCAGCTCTAGCGGGGGGGCTTTCGGGGAGCTGTTTTTT. Full variable domain (outside the CDR3, taken from reference TRBV7-8 and TRBJ2-2): GAGVSQSPRYKVAKRGQDVALRCDPISGHVSLFWYQQALGQGPEFLTYFQNEAQLDKSGLPSDRFFAERPEGSVSTLKIQRTQQEDSAVYLCASSSSGGAFGELFFGEGSRLTVL.

This clone was observed a handful of times. For the CDR3, the DNA is TGTGCCTGGTCCGGGACTAGCGTTGATACGCAGTATTTT. It is translated as CAWSGTSVDTQYF. The V gene is TRBV30, the J gene TRBJ2-3; 10 bases fit TRBD2. The CDR3 sequence is 13 residues long. V shed 5 bases, J shed 6 bases, and the junction held 5 bases outside the gene matches. Germline V gene lookup returns CDR1 GTSNPN and CDR2 SVGIG (reference sequence).

This chain connects TRBV5-4 to TRBJ2-3, with 13 bases fitting TRBD2. The CDR3 runs to 17 residues. In germline, CDR1 is SGHNT, CDR2 YYREEE (reference sequence). The V and J ends lost 0 bases and 6 bases, in that order; junction bases with no gene match: 7. CDR3 in DNA: TGTGCCAGCAGCTTGGCCGTGACTAGCGGGGGGTGGGATACGCAGTATTTT. It is translated as CASSLAVTSGGWDTQYF.

This clone was observed once. V usage is TRBV30 and J usage is TRBJ1-2; possible D gene TRBD1, 6 bases. The V end was cut by 2 bases, the J end by 4 bases, with 11 bases between. This CDR3 spans 13 amino acids. CDR1 GTSNPN and CDR2 SVGIG come from the germline V gene (reference sequence). The CDR3: CAWSPQGPYGYTF. DNA for the CDR3: TGTGCCTGGAGTCCACAGGGACCCTATGGCTACACCTTC.

The V and J genes are TRBV10-3 and TRBJ1-2; a possible D gene is TRBD1 (6 bases). Trimming took 0 bases from V and 7 from J, leaving 15 bases between them. CDR1 and CDR2 (germline): ENHRY, SYGVKD. This CDR3 is 15 amino acids long. The chain's CDR3 is CAISESPGELVGYTF. The CDR3, as DNA: TGTGCCATCAGTGAGTCACCAGGGGAGCTGGTTGGCTACACCTTC.

The V gene is TRBV11-3, the J gene TRBJ2-5; 10 nucleotides line up with TRBD1. Trimming at V came to 0 bases and at J to 4 bases, leaving 5 bases not matched to a gene. The germline V gene has CDR1 SGHNT and CDR2 YENEEA. This CDR3 has 16 residues. The CDR3 DNA reads as TGTGCCAGCAGCTTAGAGTGGGACAGGGGAAGAGAGACCCAGTACTTC. This sequence encodes CASSLEWDRGRETQYF.

V gene TRBV7-3 combines with J gene TRBJ2-7; D is perhaps TRBD2 (5 bases). This CDR3 contains 14 residues. V was clipped by 3 bases and J by 4 bases, with 13 bases between them. Germline assignment: CDR1 SGHTA and CDR2 FQGTGA. CDR3 sequence reads: CASSLYRGSYEQYF. CDR3 bases: TGTGCCAGCAGCTTGTATCGAGGGTCTTACGAGCAGTACTTC.

The chain has TRBV28 and TRBJ2-5; 8 nucleotides agree with TRBD1. The CDR3 runs 14 residues. Per germline, CDR1 MDHEN and CDR2 SYDVKM. J gave up 5 bases and V 4 bases, and 6 bases lay outside the gene matches. The CDR3 nucleotides read TGTGCCAGCAGTTCTCAGGGGGCCAGTGAGACCCAGTACTTC. Amino acid sequence: CASSSQGASETQYF. Full variable domain (remainder filled in from reference TRBV28 and TRBJ2-5): DVKVTQSSRYLVKRTGEKVFLECVQDMDHENMFWYRQDPGLGLRLIYFSYDVKMKEKGDIPEGYSVSREKKERFSLILESASTNQTSMYLCASSSQGASETQYFGPGTRLLVL.